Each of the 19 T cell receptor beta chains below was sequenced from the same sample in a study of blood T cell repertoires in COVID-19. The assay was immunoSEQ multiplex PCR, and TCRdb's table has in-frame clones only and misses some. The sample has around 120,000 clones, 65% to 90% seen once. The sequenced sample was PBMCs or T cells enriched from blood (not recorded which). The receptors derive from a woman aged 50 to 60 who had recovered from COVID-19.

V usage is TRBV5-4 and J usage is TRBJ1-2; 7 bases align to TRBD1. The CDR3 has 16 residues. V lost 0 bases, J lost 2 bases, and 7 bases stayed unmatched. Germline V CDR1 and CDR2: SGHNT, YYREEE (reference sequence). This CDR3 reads CASSLASTGPNYGYTF. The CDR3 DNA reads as TGTGCCAGCAGCTTGGCCTCGACAGGGCCCAACTATGGCTACACCTTC.

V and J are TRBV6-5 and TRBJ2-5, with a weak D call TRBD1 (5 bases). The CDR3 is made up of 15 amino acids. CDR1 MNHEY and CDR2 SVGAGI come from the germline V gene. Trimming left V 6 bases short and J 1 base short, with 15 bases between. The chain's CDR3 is CASRPLTGTQETQYF. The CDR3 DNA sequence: TGTGCCAGCAGGCCCCTCACAGGAACCCAAGAGACCCAGTACTTC.

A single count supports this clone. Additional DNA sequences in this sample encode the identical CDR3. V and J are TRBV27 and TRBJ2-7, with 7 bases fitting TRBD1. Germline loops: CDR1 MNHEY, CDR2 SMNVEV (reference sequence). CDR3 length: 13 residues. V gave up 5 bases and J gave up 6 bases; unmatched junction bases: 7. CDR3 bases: TGTGCCAGCAGTCCGACGACAGGGCGCGAGCAGTACTTC. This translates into CASSPTTGREQYF.

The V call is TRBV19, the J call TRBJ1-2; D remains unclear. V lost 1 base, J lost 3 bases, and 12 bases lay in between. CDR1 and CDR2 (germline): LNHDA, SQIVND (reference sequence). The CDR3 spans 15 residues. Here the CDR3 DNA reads TGTGCCAGTAGTATAGGAAGCGGCACCTACTATGGCTACACCTTC. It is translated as CASSIGSGTYYGYTF.

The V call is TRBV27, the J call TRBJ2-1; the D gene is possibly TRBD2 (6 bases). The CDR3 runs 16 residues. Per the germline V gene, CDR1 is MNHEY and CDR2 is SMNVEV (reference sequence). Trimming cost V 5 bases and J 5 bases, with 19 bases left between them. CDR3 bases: TGTGCCAGCAGTCCCCCCGACTGGCGGGGACACAATGAGCAGTTCTTC. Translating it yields CASSPPDWRGHNEQFF.

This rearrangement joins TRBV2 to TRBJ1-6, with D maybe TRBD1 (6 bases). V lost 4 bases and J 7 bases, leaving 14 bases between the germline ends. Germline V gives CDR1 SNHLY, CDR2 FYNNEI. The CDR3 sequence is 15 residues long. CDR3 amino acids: CASSVRTVENSPLHF. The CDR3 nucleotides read TGTGCCAGCAGTGTGAGGACAGTCGAGAATTCACCCCTCCACTTT.

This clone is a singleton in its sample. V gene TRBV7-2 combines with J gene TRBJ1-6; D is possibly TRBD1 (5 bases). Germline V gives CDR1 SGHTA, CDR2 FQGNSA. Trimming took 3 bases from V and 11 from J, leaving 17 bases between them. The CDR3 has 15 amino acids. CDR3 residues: CASSFLNSPGAPLHF. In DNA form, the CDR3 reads TGTGCCAGCAGCTTCCTAAATTCTCCGGGGGCACCCCTCCACTTT.

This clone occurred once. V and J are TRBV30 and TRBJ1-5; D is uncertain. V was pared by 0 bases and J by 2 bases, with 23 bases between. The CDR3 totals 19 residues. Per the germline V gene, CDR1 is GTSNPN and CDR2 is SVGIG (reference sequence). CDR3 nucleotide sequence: TGTGCCTGGAGTGTAAAGGGCAGTTCCCTCGTCGGGGGCAATCAGCCCCAGCATTTT. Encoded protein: CAWSVKGSSLVGGNQPQHF.

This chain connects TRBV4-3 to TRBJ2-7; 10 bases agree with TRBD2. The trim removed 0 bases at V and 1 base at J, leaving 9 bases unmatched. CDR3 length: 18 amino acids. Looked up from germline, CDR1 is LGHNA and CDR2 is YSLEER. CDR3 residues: CASSQELGLAGVSYEQYF. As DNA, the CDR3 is TGCGCCAGCAGCCAAGAACTGGGGCTAGCGGGGGTTTCCTACGAGCAGTACTTC.

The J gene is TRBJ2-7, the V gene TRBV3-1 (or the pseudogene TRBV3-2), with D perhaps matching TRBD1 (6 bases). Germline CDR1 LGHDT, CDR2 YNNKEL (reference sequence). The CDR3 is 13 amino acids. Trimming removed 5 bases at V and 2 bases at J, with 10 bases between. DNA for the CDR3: TGTGCCAGCAGCAAGGGGGAAACCTACGAGCAGTACTTC. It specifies CASSKGETYEQYF.

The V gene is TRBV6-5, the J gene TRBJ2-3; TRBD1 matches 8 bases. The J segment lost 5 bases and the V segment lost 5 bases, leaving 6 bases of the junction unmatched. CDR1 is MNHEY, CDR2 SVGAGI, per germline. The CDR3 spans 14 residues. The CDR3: CASSRDRGKDTQYF. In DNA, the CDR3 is TGTGCCAGCAGTAGAGACAGGGGAAAAGATACGCAGTATTTT.

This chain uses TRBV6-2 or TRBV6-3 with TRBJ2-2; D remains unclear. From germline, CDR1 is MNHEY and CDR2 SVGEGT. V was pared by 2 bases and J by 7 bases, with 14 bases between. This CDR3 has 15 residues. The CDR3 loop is CASSYEPGSSGELFF. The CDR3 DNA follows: TGTGCCAGCAGTTACGAGCCAGGTAGTAGCGGGGAGCTGTTTTTT.

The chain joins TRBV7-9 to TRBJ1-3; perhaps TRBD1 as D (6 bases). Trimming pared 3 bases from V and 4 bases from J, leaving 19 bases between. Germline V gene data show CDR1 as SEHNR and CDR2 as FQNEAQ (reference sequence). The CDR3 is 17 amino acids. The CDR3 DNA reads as TGTGCCAGCAGCTTTGATCGGTCTCTCAGGGGAGGAAACACCATATATTTT. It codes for CASSFDRSLRGGNTIYF.

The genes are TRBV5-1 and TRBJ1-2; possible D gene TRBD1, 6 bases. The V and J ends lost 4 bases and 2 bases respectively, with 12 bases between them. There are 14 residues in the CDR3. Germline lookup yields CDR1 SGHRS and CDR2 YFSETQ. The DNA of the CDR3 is TGCGCCAGCAGCCTAGGACAGCCGAACTATGGCTACACCTTC. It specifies CASSLGQPNYGYTF.

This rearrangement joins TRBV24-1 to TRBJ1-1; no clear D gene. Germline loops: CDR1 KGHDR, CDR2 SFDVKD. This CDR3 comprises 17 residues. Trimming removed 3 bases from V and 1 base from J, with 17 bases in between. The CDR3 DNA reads TGTGCCACCAGTGATCAAGGCGGCAGCTGGAAGAACACTGAAGCTTTCTTT. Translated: CATSDQGGSWKNTEAFF.

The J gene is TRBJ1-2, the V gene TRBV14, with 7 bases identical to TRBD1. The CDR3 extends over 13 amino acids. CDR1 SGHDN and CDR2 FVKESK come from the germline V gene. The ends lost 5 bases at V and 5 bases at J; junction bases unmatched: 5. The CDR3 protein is CASSAGQIYGYTF. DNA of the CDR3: TGTGCCAGCAGCGCGGGACAGATATATGGCTACACCTTC.

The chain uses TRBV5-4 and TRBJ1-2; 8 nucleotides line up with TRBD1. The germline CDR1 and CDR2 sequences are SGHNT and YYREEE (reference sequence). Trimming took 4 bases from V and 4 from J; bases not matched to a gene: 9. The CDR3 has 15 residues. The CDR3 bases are TGTGCCAGCAGCCTGAACCCAGGGGGCGCCTATGGCTACACCTTC. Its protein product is CASSLNPGGAYGYTF.

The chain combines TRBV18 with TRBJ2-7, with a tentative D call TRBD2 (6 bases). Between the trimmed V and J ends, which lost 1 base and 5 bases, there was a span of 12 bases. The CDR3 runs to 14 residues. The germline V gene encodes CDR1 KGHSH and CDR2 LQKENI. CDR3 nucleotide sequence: TGTGCCAGCTCACCACTTTCGGGGGAGGACGAGCAGTACTTC. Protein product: CASSPLSGEDEQYF.

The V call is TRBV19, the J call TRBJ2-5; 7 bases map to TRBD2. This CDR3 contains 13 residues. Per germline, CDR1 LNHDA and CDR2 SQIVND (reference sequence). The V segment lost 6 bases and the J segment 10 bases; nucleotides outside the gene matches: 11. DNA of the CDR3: TGTGCCAGTAGATCCCGGGGAGGGTTGGGCCAGTACTTC. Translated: CASRSRGGLGQYF. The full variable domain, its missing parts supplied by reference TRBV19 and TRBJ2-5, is DGGITQSPKYLFRKEGQNVTLSCEQNLNHDAMYWYRQDPGQGLRLIYYSQIVNDFQKGDIAEGYSVSREKKESFPLTVTSAQKNPTAFYLCASRSRGGLGQYFGPGTRLLVL.